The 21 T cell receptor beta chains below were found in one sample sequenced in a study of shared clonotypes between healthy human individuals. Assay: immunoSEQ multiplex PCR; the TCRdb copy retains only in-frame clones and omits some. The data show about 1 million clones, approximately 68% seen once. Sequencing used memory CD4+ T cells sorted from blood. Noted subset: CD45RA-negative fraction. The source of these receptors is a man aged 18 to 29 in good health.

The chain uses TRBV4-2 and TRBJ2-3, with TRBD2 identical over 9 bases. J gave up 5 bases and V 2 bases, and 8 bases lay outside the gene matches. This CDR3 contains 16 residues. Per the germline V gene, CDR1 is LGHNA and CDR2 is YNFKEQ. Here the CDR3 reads CASSQPASGGRDTQYF. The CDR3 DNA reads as TGTGCCAGCAGCCAACCCGCAAGCGGGGGGCGAGATACGCAGTATTTT.

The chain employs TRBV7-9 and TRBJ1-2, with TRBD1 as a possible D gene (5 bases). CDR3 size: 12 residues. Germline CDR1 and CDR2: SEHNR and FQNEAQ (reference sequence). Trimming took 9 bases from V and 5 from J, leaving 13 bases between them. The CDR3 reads CASGRGDYGYTF. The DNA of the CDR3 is TGTGCCAGTGGTAGAGGGGATTATGGCTACACCTTC.

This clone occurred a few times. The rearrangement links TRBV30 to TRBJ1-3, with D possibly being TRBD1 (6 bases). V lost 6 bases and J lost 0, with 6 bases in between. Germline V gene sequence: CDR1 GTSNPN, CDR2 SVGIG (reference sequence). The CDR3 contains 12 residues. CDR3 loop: CACRGSGNTIYF. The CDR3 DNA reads TGTGCCTGCAGGGGCTCTGGAAACACCATATATTTT. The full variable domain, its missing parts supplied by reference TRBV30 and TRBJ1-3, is SQTIHQWPATLVQPVGSPLSLECTVEGTSNPNLYWYRQAAGRGLQLLFYSVGIGQISSEVPQNLSASRPQDRQFILSSKKLLLSDSGFYLCACRGSGNTIYFGEGSWLTVV.

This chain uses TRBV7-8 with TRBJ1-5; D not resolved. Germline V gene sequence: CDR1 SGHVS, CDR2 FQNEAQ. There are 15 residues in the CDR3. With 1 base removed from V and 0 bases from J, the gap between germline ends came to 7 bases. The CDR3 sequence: CASSLGRNSNQPQHF. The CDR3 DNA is TGTGCCAGCAGCTTAGGGCGGAATAGCAATCAGCCCCAGCATTTT.

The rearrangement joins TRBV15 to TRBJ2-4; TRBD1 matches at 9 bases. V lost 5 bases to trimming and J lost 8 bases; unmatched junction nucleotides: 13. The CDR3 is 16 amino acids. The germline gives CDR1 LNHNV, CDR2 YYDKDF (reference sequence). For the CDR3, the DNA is TGTGCCACCAGCTGGCGTCAGACAGGGGGAGGGGACATTCAGTACTTC. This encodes CATSWRQTGGGDIQYF.

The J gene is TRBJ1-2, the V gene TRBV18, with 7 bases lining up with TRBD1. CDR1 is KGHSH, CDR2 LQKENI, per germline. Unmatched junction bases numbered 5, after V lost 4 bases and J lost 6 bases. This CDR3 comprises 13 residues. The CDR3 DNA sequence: TGTGCCAGCTCACGGGGGACAGTCGATGGCTACACCTTC. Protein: CASSRGTVDGYTF.

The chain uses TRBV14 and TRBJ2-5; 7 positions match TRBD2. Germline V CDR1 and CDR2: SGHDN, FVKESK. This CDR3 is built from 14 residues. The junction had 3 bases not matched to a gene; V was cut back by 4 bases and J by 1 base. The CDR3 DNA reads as TGTGCCAGCAGCCGAGGACTAGTCCAAGAGACCCAGTACTTC. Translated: CASSRGLVQETQYF.

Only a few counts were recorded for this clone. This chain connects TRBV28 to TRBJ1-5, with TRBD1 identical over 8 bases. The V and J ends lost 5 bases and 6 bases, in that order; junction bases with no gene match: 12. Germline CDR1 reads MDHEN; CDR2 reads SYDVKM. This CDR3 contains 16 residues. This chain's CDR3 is CASSPTGQGGIQPQHF. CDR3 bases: TGTGCCAGCAGTCCCACCGGACAGGGAGGAATTCAGCCCCAGCATTTT.

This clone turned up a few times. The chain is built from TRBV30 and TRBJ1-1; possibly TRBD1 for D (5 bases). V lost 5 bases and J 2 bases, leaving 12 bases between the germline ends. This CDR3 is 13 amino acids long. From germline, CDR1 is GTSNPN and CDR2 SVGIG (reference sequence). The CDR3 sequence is CAWETGLNTEAFF. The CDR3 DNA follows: TGTGCCTGGGAAACGGGGCTAAACACTGAAGCTTTCTTT.

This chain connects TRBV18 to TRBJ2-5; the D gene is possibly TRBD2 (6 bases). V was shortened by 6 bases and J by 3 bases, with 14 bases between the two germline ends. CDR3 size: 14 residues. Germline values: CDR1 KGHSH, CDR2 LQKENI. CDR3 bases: TGTGCCAGCTCTTTCGCGGAGGGAAAAGAGACCCAGTACTTC. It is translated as CASSFAEGKETQYF.

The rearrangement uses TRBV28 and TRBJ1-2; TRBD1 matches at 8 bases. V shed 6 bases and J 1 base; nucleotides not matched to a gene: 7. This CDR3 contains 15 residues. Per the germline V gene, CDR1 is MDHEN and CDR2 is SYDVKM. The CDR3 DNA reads TGTGCCAGCAGGAAGACAGGGGCGAATAACTATGGCTACACCTTC. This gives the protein CASRKTGANNYGYTF.

The CDR3: CASSLGMQARGYGYTF. DNA of the CDR3: TGTGCCAGCAGCTTAGGAATGCAGGCCCGGGGATATGGCTACACCTTC. The V gene is TRBV13, the J gene TRBJ1-2; D unresolved. The CDR3 length is 16 residues. Germline CDR1 and CDR2: PRHDT and FYEKMQ (reference sequence). V shed 0 bases and J shed 5 bases, with 16 bases lying between them.

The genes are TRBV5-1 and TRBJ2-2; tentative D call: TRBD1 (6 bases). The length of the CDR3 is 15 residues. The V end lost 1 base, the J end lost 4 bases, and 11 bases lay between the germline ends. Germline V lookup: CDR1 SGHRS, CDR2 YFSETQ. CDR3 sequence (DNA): TGCGCCAGCAGCTTGCCCCGGGACACCACCGGGGAGCTGTTTTTT. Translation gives CASSLPRDTTGELFF.

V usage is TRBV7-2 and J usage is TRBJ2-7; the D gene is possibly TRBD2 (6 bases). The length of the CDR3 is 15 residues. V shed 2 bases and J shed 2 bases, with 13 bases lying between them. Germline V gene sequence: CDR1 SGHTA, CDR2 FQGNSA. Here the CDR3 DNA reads TGTGCCAGCAGCTTACTTTCCACGGGGGCCTACGAGCAGTACTTC. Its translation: CASSLLSTGAYEQYF.

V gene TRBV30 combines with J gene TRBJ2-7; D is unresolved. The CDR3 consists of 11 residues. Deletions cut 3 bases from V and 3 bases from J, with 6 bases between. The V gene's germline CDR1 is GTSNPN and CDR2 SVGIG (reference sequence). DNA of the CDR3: TGTGCCTGGAGCGATCACTACGAGCAGTACTTC. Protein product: CAWSDHYEQYF.

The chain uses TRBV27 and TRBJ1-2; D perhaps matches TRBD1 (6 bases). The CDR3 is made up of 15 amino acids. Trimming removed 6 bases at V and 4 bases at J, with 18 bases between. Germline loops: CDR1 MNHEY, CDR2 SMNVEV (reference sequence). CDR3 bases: TGTGCCAGCAGCCGAGAGACGCAGACAGGCTATGGCTACACCTTC. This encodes CASSRETQTGYGYTF.

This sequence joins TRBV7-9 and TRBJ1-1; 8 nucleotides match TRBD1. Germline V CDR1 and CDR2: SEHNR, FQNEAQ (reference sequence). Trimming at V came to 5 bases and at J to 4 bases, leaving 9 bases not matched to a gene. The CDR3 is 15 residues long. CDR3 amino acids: CASSAFGQGITEAFF. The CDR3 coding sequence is TGTGCCAGCAGCGCGTTCGGACAGGGAATCACTGAAGCTTTCTTT. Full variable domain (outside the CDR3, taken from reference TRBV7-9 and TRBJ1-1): DTGVSQNPRHKITKRGQNVTFRCDPISEHNRLYWYRQTLGQGPEFLTYFQNEAQLEKSRLLSDRFSAERPKGSFSTLEIQRTEQGDSAMYLCASSAFGQGITEAFFGQGTRLTVV.

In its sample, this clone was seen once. The CDR3 reads CASSLSRDNSPLHF. In DNA form, the CDR3 reads TGTGCCAGCTCACTCTCCAGGGATAATTCACCCCTCCACTTT. V is TRBV18 and J is TRBJ1-6, with D possibly TRBD1 on 5 matching bases. V lost 4 bases, J lost 5 bases, and 9 bases lay in between. Germline values: CDR1 KGHSH, CDR2 LQKENI. This CDR3 region has 14 residues.

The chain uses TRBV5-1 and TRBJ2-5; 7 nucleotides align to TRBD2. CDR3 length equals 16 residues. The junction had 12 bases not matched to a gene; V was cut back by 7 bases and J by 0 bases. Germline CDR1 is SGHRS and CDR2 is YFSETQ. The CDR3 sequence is CASGPQTLAHQETQYF. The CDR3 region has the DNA TGCGCCAGCGGCCCTCAAACACTAGCGCACCAAGAGACCCAGTACTTC.

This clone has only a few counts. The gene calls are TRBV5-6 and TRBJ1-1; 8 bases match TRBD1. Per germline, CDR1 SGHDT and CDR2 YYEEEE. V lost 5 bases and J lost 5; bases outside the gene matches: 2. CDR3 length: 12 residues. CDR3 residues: CASSRQGTEAFF. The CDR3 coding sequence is TGTGCCAGCAGTCGACAGGGGACTGAAGCTTTCTTT.

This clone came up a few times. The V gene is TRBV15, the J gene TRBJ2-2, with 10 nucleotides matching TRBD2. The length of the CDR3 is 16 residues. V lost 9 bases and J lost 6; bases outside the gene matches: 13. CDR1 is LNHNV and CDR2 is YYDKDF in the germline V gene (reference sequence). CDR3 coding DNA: TGTGCCACGGTGGGGGCTAGCGGGAGTTTGGCCGGGGAGCTGTTTTTT. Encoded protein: CATVGASGSLAGELFF. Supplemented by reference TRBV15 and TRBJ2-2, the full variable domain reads DAMVIQNPRYQVTQFGKPVTLSCSQTLNHNVMYWYQQKSSQAPKLLFHYYDKDFNNEADTPDNFQSRRPNTSFCFLDIRSPGLGDTAMYLCATVGASGSLAGELFFGEGSRLTVL.